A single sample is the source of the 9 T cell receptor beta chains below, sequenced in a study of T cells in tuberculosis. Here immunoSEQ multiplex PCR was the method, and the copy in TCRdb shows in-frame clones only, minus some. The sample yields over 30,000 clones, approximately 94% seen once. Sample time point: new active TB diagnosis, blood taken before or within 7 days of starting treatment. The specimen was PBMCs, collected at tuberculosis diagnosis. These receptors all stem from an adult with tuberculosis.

The CDR3 region is CASSESGQGPQHF. CDR3 nucleotides: TGTGCCAGCAGTGAATCGGGACAGGGACCCCAGCATTTT. This sequence joins TRBV2 and TRBJ1-5, with 9 bases fitting TRBD1. The length of the CDR3 is 13 residues. CDR1 is SNHLY, CDR2 FYNNEI, per germline. The trim removed 2 bases at V and 10 bases at J, leaving 3 bases unmatched.

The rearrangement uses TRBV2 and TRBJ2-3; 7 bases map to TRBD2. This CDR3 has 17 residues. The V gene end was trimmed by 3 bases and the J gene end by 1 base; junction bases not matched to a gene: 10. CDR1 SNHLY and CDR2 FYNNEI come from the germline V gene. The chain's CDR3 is CASSDGGRAAGTDTQYF. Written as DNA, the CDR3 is TGTGCCAGCAGTGACGGGGGGAGGGCCGCGGGCACAGATACGCAGTATTTT.

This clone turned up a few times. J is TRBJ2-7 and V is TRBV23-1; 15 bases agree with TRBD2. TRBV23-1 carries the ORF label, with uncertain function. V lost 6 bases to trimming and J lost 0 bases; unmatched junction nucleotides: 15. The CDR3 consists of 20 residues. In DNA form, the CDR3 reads TGCGCCAGCAGGCAGTACCGGACTAGCGGGGGGGCTAGACCCTCCTACGAGCAGTACTTC. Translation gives CASRQYRTSGGARPSYEQYF.

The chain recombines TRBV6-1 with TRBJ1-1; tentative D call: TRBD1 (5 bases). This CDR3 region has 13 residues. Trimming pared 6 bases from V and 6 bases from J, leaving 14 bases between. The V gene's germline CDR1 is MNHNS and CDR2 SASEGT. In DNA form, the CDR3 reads TGTGCCAGCAGGGACCGCAGGGTCGCTGAAGCTTTCTTT. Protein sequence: CASRDRRVAEAFF.

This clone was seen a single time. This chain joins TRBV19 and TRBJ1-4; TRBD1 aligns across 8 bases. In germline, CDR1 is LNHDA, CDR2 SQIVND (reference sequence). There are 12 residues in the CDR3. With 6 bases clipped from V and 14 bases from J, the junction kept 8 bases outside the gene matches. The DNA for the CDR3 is TGTGCCAGTAGCCGACAACGGACAGGGCTGTTTTTT. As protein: CASSRQRTGLFF.

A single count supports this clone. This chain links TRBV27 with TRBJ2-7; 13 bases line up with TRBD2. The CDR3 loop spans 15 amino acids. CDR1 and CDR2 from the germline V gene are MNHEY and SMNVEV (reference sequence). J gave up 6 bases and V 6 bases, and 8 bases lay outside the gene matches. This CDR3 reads CASRPLGTSGIEQYF. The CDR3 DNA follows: TGTGCCAGCAGACCACTCGGGACTAGCGGGATCGAGCAGTACTTC.

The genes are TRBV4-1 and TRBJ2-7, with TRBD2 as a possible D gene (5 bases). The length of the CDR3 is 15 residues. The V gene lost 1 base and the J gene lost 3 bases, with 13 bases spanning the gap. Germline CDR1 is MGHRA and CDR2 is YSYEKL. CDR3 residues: CASSQGSTRDYEQYF. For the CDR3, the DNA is TGCGCCAGCAGCCAAGGGTCTACTAGGGACTACGAGCAGTACTTC.

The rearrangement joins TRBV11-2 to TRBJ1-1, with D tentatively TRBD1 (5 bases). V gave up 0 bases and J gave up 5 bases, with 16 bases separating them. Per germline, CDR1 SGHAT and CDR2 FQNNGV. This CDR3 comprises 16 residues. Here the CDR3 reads CASSLDQGGARTEAFF. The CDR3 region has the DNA TGTGCCAGCAGCTTAGACCAGGGTGGGGCCCGTACTGAAGCTTTCTTT.

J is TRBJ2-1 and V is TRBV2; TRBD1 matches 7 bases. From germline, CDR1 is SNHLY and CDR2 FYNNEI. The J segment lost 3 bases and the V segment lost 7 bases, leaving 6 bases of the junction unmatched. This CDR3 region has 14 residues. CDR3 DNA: TGTGCCAGCATGCCCGGACAGGACTACAATGAGCAGTTCTTC. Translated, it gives CASMPGQDYNEQFF.